This T cell receptor beta chain was profiled in a study of shared clonotypes between healthy human individuals. V lost 5 bases, J lost 1 base, and 12 bases lay in between. This CDR3 has 14 residues. Germline assignment: CDR1 MNHNY and CDR2 SVGAGI (reference sequence). Repertoires were generated with immunoSEQ multiplex PCR, while TCRdb's copy carries only in-frame clones and drops some. The top ten hold around 1.2% of the sample, which has 1.5 million to 2.5 million clones, just under 95% seen once. Findings and caveats of the study: Generally, naive subsets (rather than memory subsets) showed larger estimated richness.

Notes on this clone: Its antigen is not identified.

It was CD45RO-negative cells, positively selected for CCR7, that made up naive CD8 cells, with terminally differentiated effector memory CD45RA+ cells excluded. V gene TRBV6-6 combines with J gene TRBJ2-7; tentatively, D is TRBD1 (5 bases). This sequence originates from a man between 18 and 29 years old in good health. The sample taken for sequencing was naive CD8+ T cells sorted from blood. CDR3 loop: CASSPTQVSYEQYF. The CDR3, as DNA: TGTGCCAGCAGTCCAACACAGGTTTCCTACGAGCAGTACTTC.